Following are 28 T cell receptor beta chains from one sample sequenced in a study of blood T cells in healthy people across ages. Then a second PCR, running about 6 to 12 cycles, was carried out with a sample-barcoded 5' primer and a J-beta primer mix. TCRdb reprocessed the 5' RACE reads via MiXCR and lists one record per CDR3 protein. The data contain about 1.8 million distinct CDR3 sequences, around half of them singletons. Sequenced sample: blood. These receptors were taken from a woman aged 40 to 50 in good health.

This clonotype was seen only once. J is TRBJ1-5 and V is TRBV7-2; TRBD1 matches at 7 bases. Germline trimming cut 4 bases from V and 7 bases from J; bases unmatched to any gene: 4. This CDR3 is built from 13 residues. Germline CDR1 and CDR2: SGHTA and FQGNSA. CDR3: CASSYTGVQPQHF. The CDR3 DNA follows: TGTGCCAGCAGCTACACAGGGGTCCAGCCCCAGCATTTT.

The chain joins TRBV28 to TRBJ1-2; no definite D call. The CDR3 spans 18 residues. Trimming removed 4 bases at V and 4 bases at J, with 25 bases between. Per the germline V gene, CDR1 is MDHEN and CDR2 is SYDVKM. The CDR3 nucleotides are TGTGCCAGCAGTTCCCCATCTAATGCGTGGTTTTGGGGCTATGGCTACACCTTC. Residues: CASSSPSNAWFWGYGYTF.

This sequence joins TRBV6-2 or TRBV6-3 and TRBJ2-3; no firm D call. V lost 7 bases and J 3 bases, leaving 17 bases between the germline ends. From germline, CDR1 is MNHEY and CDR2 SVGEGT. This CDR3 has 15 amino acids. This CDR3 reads CASKKVAGITDTQYF. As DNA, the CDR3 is TGTGCCAGCAAGAAGGTTGCTGGTATAACAGATACGCAGTATTTT.

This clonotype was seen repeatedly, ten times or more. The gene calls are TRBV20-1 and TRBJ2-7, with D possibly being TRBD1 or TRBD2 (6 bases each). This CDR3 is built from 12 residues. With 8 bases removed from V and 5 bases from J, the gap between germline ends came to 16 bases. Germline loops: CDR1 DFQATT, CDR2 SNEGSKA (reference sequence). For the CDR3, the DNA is TGCAGTTCCCGGGGGCGATTGGACGAGCAGTACTTC. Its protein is CSSRGRLDEQYF.

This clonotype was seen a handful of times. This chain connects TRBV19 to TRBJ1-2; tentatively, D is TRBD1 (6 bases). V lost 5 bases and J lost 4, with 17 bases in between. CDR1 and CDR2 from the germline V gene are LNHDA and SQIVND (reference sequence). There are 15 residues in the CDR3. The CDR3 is CASSPAGATPYGYTF. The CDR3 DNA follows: TGTGCCAGTAGTCCAGCAGGGGCGACGCCCTATGGCTACACCTTC.

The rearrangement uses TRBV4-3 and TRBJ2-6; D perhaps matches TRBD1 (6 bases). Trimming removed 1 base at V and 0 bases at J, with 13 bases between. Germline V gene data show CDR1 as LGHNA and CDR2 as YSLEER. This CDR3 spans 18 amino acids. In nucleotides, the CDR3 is TGCGCCAGCAGCCAAGTGGACAGTTCCTACTCTGGGGCCAACGTCCTGACTTTC. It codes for CASSQVDSSYSGANVLTF.

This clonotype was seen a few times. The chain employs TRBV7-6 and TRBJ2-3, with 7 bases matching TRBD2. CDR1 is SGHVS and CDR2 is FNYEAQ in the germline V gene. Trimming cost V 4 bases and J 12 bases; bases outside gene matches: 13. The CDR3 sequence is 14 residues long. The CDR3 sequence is CASSSGGGGGPQYF. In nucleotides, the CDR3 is TGTGCCAGCAGCTCAGGCGGGGGAGGAGGACCCCAGTATTTT.

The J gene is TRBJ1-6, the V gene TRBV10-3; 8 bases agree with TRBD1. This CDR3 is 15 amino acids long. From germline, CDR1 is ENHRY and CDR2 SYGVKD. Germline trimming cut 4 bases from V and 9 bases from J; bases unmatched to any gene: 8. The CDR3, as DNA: TGTGCCATCAGTGGGTCGGGAGGACAGGGTTCACCCCTCCACTTT. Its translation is CAISGSGGQGSPLHF.

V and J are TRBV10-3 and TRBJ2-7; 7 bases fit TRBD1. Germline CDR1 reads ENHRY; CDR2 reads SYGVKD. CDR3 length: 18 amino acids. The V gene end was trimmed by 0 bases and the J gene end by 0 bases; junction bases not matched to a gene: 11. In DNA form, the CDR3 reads TGTGCCATCAGTGAGTCCGACTGGACAGGTAGGAGCTCCTACGAGCAGTACTTC. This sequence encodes CAISESDWTGRSSYEQYF.

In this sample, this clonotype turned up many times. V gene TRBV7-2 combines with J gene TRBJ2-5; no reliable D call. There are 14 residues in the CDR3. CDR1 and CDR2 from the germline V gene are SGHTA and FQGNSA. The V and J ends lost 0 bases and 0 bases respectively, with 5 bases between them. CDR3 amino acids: CASSLAGHQETQYF. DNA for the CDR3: TGTGCCAGCAGCTTAGCCGGGCACCAAGAGACCCAGTACTTC.

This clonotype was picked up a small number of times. The CDR3 coding sequence is TGTGCCAGCAGACCCGTTTACAATGAGCAGTTCTTC. This sequence encodes CASRPVYNEQFF. This chain uses TRBV7-2 with TRBJ2-1; D gene unclear. V was clipped by 6 bases and J by 4 bases, with 7 bases between them. Per the germline V gene, CDR1 is SGHTA and CDR2 is FQGNSA. This CDR3 is 12 amino acids long.

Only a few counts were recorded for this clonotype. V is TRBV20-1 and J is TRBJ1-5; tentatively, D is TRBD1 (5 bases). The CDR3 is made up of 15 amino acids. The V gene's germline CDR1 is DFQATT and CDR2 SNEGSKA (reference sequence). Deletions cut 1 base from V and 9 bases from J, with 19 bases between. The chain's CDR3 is CSARAAQGAPRPQHF. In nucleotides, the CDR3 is TGCAGTGCTAGAGCGGCCCAAGGGGCCCCGCGGCCCCAGCATTTT.

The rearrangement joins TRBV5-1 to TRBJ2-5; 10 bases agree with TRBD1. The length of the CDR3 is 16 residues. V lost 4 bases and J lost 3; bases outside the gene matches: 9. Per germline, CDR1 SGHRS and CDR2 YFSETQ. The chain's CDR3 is CASSPTGTGAKETQYF. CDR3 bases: TGCGCCAGCAGCCCCACCGGGACAGGGGCCAAAGAGACCCAGTACTTC.

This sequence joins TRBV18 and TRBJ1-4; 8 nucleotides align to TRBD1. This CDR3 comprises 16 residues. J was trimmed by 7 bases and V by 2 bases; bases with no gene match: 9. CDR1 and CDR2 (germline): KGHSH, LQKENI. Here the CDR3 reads CASSPMGQALAEKLFF. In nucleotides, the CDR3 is TGTGCCAGCTCACCAATGGGACAGGCCCTGGCTGAAAAACTGTTTTTT. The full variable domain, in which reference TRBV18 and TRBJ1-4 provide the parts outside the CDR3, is NAGVMQNPRHLVRRRGQEARLRCSPMKGHSHVYWYRQLPEEGLKFMVYLQKENIIDESGMPKERFSAEFPKEGPSILRIQQVVRGDSAAYFCASSPMGQALAEKLFFGSGTQLSVL.

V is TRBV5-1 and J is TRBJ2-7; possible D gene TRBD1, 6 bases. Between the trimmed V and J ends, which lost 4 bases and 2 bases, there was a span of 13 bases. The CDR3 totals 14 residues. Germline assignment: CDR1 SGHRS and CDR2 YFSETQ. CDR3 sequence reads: CASSVTDRTYEQYF. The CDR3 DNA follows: TGCGCCAGCAGCGTGACGGACAGAACCTACGAGCAGTACTTC.

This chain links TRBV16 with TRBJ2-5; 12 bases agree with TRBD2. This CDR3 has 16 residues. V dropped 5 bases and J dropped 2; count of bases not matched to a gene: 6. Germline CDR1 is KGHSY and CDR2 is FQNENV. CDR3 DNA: TGTGCCAGCAGCGACACTAGCGGGGGGTTGCAAGAGACCCAGTACTTC. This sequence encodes CASSDTSGGLQETQYF.

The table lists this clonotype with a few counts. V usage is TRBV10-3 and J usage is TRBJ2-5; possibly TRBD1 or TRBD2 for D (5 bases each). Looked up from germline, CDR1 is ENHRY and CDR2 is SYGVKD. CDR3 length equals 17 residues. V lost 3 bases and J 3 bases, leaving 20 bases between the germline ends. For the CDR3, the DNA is TGTGCCATCAGTGACCCGGGGAGAGGGGAAGGGAAAGAGACCCAGTACTTC. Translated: CAISDPGRGEGKETQYF.

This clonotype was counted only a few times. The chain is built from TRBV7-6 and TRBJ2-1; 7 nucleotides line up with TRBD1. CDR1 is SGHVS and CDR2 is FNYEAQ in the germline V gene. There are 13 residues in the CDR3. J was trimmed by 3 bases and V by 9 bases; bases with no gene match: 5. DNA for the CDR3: TGTGCCAGTTCGACAGGGTACTACAATGAGCAGTTCTTC. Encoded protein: CASSTGYYNEQFF.

This chain's CDR3 is CASSQSAWETQYF. The CDR3 bases are TGCGCCAGCAGCCAGTCAGCCTGGGAGACCCAGTACTTC. This chain links TRBV4-1 with TRBJ2-5; no definite D call. This CDR3 is built from 13 residues. The germline V gene encodes CDR1 MGHRA and CDR2 YSYEKL. V was trimmed by 3 bases and J by 5 bases, leaving 10 bases between them.

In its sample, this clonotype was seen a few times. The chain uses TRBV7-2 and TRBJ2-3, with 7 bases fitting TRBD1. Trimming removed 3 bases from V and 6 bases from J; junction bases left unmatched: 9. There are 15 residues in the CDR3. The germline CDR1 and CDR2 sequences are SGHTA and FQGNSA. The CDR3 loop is CASSFRQRGLDTQYF. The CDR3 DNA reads TGTGCCAGCAGCTTTAGACAGAGGGGGCTGGATACGCAGTATTTT.

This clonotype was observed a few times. For the CDR3, the DNA is TGTGCCAGCTCACCGGACAGCCTCACCACAGATACGCAGTATTTT. Its protein is CASSPDSLTTDTQYF. The gene calls are TRBV18 and TRBJ2-3; D is perhaps TRBD1 (6 bases). The CDR3 has 15 amino acids. Trimming cost V 3 bases and J 2 bases, with 12 bases left between them. Per germline, CDR1 KGHSH and CDR2 LQKENI. The variable domain in full, with the rest retrieved from reference TRBV18 and TRBJ2-3, is NAGVMQNPRHLVRRRGQEARLRCSPMKGHSHVYWYRQLPEEGLKFMVYLQKENIIDESGMPKERFSAEFPKEGPSILRIQQVVRGDSAAYFCASSPDSLTTDTQYFGPGTRLTVL.

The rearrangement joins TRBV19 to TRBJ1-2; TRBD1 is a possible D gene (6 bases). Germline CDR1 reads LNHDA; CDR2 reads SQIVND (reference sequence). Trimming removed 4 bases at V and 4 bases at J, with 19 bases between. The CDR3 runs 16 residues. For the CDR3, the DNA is TGTGCCAGTAGTACCCTCGGGGGGCTATCACTCTATGGCTACACCTTC. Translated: CASSTLGGLSLYGYTF.

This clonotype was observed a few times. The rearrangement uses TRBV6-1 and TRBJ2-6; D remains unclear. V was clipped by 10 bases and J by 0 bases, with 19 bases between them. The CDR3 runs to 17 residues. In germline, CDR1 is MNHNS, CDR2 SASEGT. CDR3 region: CATSALSGFSGANVLTF. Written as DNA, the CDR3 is TGTGCCACCTCGGCCCTATCTGGCTTCTCTGGGGCCAACGTCCTGACTTTC.

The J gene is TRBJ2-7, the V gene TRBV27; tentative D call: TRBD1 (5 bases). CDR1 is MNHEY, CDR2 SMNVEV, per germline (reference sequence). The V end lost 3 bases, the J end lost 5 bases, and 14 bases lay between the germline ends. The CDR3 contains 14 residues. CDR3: CASSFRANGHEQYF. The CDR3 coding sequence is TGTGCCAGCAGTTTCAGGGCTAACGGGCACGAGCAGTACTTC.

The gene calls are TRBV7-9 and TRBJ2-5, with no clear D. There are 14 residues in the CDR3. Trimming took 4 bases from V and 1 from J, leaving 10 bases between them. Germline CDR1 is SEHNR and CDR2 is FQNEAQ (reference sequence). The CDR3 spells CASSSSWAQETQYF. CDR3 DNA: TGTGCCAGCAGCTCTTCGTGGGCCCAAGAGACCCAGTACTTC.

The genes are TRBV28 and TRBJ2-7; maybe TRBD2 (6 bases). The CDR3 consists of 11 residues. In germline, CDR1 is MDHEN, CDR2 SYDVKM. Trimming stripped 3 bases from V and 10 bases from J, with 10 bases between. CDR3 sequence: CASSFAGPQYF. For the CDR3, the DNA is TGTGCCAGCAGTTTCGCGGGGCCTCAGTACTTC.

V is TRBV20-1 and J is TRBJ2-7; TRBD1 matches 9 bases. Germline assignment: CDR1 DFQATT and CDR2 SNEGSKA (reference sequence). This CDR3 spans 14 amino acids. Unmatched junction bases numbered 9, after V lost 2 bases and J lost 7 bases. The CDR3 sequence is CSARPRDRVGEQYF. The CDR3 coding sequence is TGCAGTGCTAGACCCCGGGACAGGGTGGGGGAGCAGTACTTC.

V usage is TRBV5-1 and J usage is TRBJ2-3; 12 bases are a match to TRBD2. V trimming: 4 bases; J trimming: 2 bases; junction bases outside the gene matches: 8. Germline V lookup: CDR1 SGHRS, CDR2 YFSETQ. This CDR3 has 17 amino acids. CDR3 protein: CASSPRTSGALTDTQYF. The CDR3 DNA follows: TGCGCCAGCAGCCCCAGGACTAGCGGGGCACTCACAGATACGCAGTATTTT.